The TCR beta chain described here comes from a study of PD-1 blockade in mismatch repair-deficient tumors. The sample holds one count of this clone. As yet, its antigen is unknown. Deletions cut 7 bases from V and 2 bases from J, with 15 bases between. CDR1 SQVTM and CDR2 ANQGSEA come from the germline V gene. The CDR3 is made up of 13 amino acids. Indicated time point: 10-day in vitro stimulation with candidate neoantigen peptide 3. A roughly ten-day in vitro culture was run per each of seven reactive peptides. Clones were read by immunoSEQ multiplex PCR, and TCRdb kept only the in-frame ones, dropping some. The sample consists of approximately 9,000 clones, about 90% of them appearing once.

The sample in question was cells cultured in vitro, obtained from a patient treated with pembrolizumab. This receptor was identified in an adult with mismatch repair-deficient cancer. The chain couples TRBV29-1 to TRBJ2-7; TRBD2 might be the D (6 bases). The CDR3 spells CSATPGSPYEQYF. As DNA, the CDR3 is TGCAGCGCCACCCCCGGGAGCCCCTACGAGCAGTACTTC.